This T cell receptor (beta chain) was found in a study of CD8+CD57+ T cells in acquired aplastic anemia. As for the study in general: Quantities of DNA derived from sorted CD4+ and CD8+ cells averaged around 3.2 ug.

The template used for profiling TCR beta VDJ and CDR3 was genomic DNA. TCRdb fed the reads into MiXCR, producing one record per CDR3 protein. The table has about 98,000 distinct CDR3 sequences, 55% to 70% seen once. Sequenced patients had shown CD8+CD57+ cell expansion by flow cytometry. Regarding this clonotype: Its specificity is unknown.

Per germline, CDR1 SGHAT and CDR2 FQDESV (reference sequence). The CDR3 has 16 amino acids. The V and J ends lost 6 bases and 0 bases respectively, with 17 bases between them. General study points: Patients and controls were found to share roughly 31 CD8+ CDR3 sequences.

The sample comprised sorted CD4+, CD8+, or CD8+CD57+ T cells (not recorded which) from PBMCs. The clonotype comes from a human donor with aplastic anemia. V and J are TRBV11-1 and TRBJ1-1; D ambiguous. The CDR3 protein is CASSPRLEKLNTEAFF. In DNA, the CDR3 is TGTGCCAGCAGTCCAAGATTGGAGAAATTGAACACTGAAGCTTTCTTT.